Listed below are T cell receptor beta chains from one sample, sequenced in a study of blood T cell repertoires in COVID-19. The method was immunoSEQ multiplex PCR; TCRdb's version includes in-frame clones alone and lacks a portion of them. The sample has under 350,000 clones, about 89% seen once; the top ten hold around 2.4%. Sequenced: PBMCs or T cells enriched from blood (not recorded which). The receptors were sampled from a woman aged 18 to 35 who had recovered from COVID-19. Each CDR3 is given with its conserved first and last residue. D genes are given only for firm matches. Size tells how often a clone was seen (once, few, many) or the class of an expanded clone, and some rows leave it out.

D	V	size	J	CDR3	DNA
TRBD1	TRBV7-9	many	TRBJ1-5	CASSLGTGFLGMHQPQHF	TGTGCCAGCAGTCTCGGGACAGGGTTTTTGGGGATGCACCAGCCCCAGCATTTT
TRBD2	TRBV11-3	-	TRBJ2-1	CASSSTSAGGSYNEQFF	TGTGCCAGCAGCTCTACTTCAGCGGGAGGATCCTACAATGAGCAGTTCTTC
TRBD1	TRBV27	-	TRBJ2-3	CASRTYSQGAGTDTQYF	TGTGCCAGCAGGACTTACTCACAGGGGGCGGGCACAGATACGCAGTATTTT
TRBD2	TRBV7-2	-	TRBJ2-7	CASSLVTSGGYEQYF	TGTGCCAGCAGCTTAGTTACTAGCGGGGGCTACGAGCAGTACTTC
-	TRBV5-1	-	TRBJ1-2	CASSLAVEAYGYTF	TGCGCCAGCAGCTTGGCAGTCGAGGCCTATGGCTACACCTTC
-	TRBV3-1/TRBV3-2	-	TRBJ2-1	CASSQRGGGPLYNEQFF	TGTGCCAGCAGCCAACGGGGCGGGGGCCCCCTCTACAATGAGCAGTTCTTC
TRBD2	TRBV19	-	TRBJ2-2	CASSIDPISGSGELFF	TGTGCCAGTAGTATAGATCCGATTAGCGGGTCGGGGGAGCTGTTTTTT
-	TRBV7-9	-	TRBJ1-1	CASSRARGWGTEAFF	TGTGCCAGCAGCCGTGCTAGGGGGTGGGGCACTGAAGCTTTCTTT
-	TRBV29-1	-	TRBJ2-2	CSVESQGLPGELFF	TGCAGCGTTGAAAGCCAGGGACTTCCCGGGGAGCTGTTTTTT
-	TRBV15	-	TRBJ2-7	CATSRDVSFKRVEQYF	TGTGCCACCAGCAGAGATGTATCGTTCAAGCGGGTCGAGCAGTACTTC
TRBD2	TRBV10-1	-	TRBJ2-1	CASSEGGSSPWRQFF	TGCGCCAGCAGTGAGGGCGGGAGCTCTCCCTGGAGGCAGTTCTTC
-	TRBV5-1	once	TRBJ1-3	CASRLDPGFGGNTIYF	TGCGCCAGCAGACTTGATCCAGGGTTTGGAGGAAACACCATATATTTT
-	TRBV19	-	TRBJ1-2	CASSLVAENYGYTF	TGTGCCAGTAGTCTTGTCGCGGAGAACTATGGCTACACCTTC
-	TRBV6-5	-	TRBJ2-7	CASQGGAREEQYF	TGTGCCAGCCAGGGCGGAGCCAGGGAAGAGCAGTACTTC
-	TRBV12-1	many	TRBJ2-7	CASSPVAEAYEQYF	TGTGCCAGCAGCCCCGTAGCCGAGGCCTACGAGCAGTACTTC
-	TRBV9	-	TRBJ2-7	CASSVGPGDEQYF	TGTGCCAGCAGCGTAGGACCAGGGGACGAGCAGTACTTC
TRBD2	TRBV27	-	TRBJ2-7	CASYPRASGTRYEQYF	TGTGCCAGCTATCCCCGGGCTAGCGGGACCAGGTACGAGCAGTACTTC
-	TRBV3-1/TRBV3-2	-	TRBJ2-1	CASSQAEGGPFF	TGTGCCAGCAGCCAAGCTGAGGGAGGACCGTTCTTC
-	TRBV7-2	many	TRBJ1-1	CASSLVGLSGNPFF	TGTGCCAGCAGCTTAGTCGGGTTGAGCGGGAATCCGTTCTTT
-	TRBV10-2	-	TRBJ2-5	CASSESIVREETQYF	TGCGCCAGCAGTGAGTCGATTGTCAGGGAAGAGACCCAGTACTTC
-	TRBV28	-	TRBJ1-1	CASSLSIQGNTEAFF	TGTGCCAGCAGTTTATCGATACAGGGGAACACTGAAGCTTTCTTT
TRBD1	TRBV20-1	-	TRBJ2-3	CSARGLGQEYF	TGCAGTGCTAGAGGATTGGGACAGGAGTATTTT